This section outlines one TCR beta chain sequence together with its context. These data belong to a study of blood T cell repertoires in COVID-19. About the study: Specimens from acute and convalescent COVID-19 originated in the United States, Italy and Spain.

Trimming at V came to 5 bases and at J to 3 bases, leaving 5 bases not matched to a gene. CDR1 and CDR2 from the germline V gene are MDHEN and SYDVKM. The CDR3 consists of 15 residues. In the original processing: How many nucleated cells were present was estimated from reference gene primer amplification. The protocol was immunoSEQ multiplex PCR, while the TCRdb copy is restricted to in-frame clones and leaves out a portion. V and J calls and clone size are as listed in that table; D and trimming were resolved from the DNA. This repertoire shows about 94,000 clones, 70% to 90% found once; its top ten account for approximately 7.4%.

The specimen sequenced was peripheral blood. This sequence joins TRBV28 and TRBJ1-1; 11 nucleotides agree with TRBD1. This clonotype was sampled from a human donor with acute or convalescent COVID-19. The donor label of this sample is uncertain. CDR3 bases: TGTGCCAGCAGTGAGGACAGGGGGCTGTACACTGAAGCTTTCTTT. This gives the protein CASSEDRGLYTEAFF.